This TCR beta chain was documented in a study of molecular identifiers for immune sequencing clone quantification. Study observations and caveats: The share of molecules held by clones above 20 RNA copies was over 97% in effector cells and under 1% in naive cells. Jurkat TCR RNA spiked in from one cell could reportedly be detected among about a million naive cells.

Preparation methods for the bulk TCR libraries were those previously described, with listed TCR primers. TCRdb itself ran the PCR reads through MiXCR, one entry per CDR3 protein. The sample carries about 630,000 distinct CDR3 sequences, over 25% recorded once. On this clonotype itself: The antigen is unknown. Given a much more abundant clone one base away, this may be a read error. Since no conserved phenylalanine or tryptophan closes the CDR3, a read error is the likely cause.

Per germline, CDR1 MGHRA and CDR2 YSYEKL. CDR3 length equals 16 residues. V was trimmed by 8 bases and J by 0 bases, leaving 19 bases between them. The specimen was naive CD8+ T cells from blood, with Jurkat cell RNA spiked in. The sample's subset: FACS-sorted CD8+CD4-CCR7+CD45RA+ naive T cells. The receptor was derived from a human donor in good health. Some libraries in this study had Jurkat cell RNA spiked in. The rearrangement links TRBV4-1 to TRBJ1-1; D is undetermined. The CDR3 protein is CASAEKGYGMNTEAFI. The CDR3 nucleotides are TGCGCCAGCGCCGAGAAGGGTTACGGGATGAACACTGAAGCTTTCATT.